This TCR beta chain was identified during a study of cytomegalovirus exposure and HLA in healthy donors. Amplification used 60 Vbeta primers and 13 Jbeta primers. TCRdb's copy holds only in-frame clones and misses some; the assay was immunoSEQ multiplex PCR. This sample carries some 43,000 clones, with about 1.8% going to the ten biggest clones. Per the germline V gene, CDR1 is LNHDA and CDR2 is SQIVND (reference sequence). The V end was cut by 7 bases, the J end by 5 bases, with 15 bases between. CDR3 length equals 14 residues. The sample consisted of PBMCs. The chain links TRBV19 to TRBJ2-1; no clear D. This clonotype was sampled from a woman in her twenties or thirties in good health and CMV-seronegative. CDR3: CASTLMGRHNEQFF. The CDR3 DNA reads as TGTGCCAGTACCTTAATGGGCCGACACAATGAGCAGTTCTTC.